There are a few counts of the clone carrying this T cell receptor beta chain. The entry originates in a study of Graves' ophthalmopathy and Graves' hyperthyroidism. RNA transcripts provided the template for amplifying TCR beta CDR3 regions. In the first round, RT-PCR was carried out with HTBI primers, and a multiplex PCR formed the second round. TCRdb redid the calling of the multiplex PCR reads with MiXCR, one entry per CDR3 protein. The sample carries a few hundred thousand distinct CDR3 sequences, around 19% recorded once. Trimming shortened V by 6 bases and J by 2 bases, and 23 bases separated the two germline ends. Germline CDR1 and CDR2: KGHSH and LQKENI. The CDR3 has 18 residues.

The rearrangement links TRBV18 to TRBJ1-5, with TRBD1 as a possible D gene (5 bases). The sequence came from a woman younger than 30 with Graves' ophthalmopathy. Sequenced sample: peripheral blood. The DNA for the CDR3 is TGTGCCAGCTCCCTCCTCCCACAGGACCTTGAGGGCAATCAGCCCCAGCATTTT. As protein: CASSLLPQDLEGNQPQHF.